The T cell receptor beta chain described here comes from a study of blood T cells in healthy people across ages (dated by TCRdb to between 2014 and 2017). Study-level background: In model experiments, roughly one uniquely barcoded TCR beta cDNA molecule per two T cells was captured by template switching. Age-related changes in TCR beta repertoire diversity were measured in the study by deep sequencing normalized with unique cDNA molecular identifiers. Four age groups were formed from the donors: young (average about 15 years), middle-aged (approximately 40), aged (62) and long-lived (around 82). To avoid experimental bias, donors of different ages were spread randomly across the sequencing lanes. For two donors (one aged 18 to 29 and one aged 80 or older), the study analyzed two additional independent replicas of 1 million unique cDNA reads from the same blood draw. What the study reported, not specific to this receptor: Observed TCR beta diversity per million T cells fell roughly linearly with age, and a significant reduction was already apparent by age roughly 40. Donor CMV infection status was unknown, potentially confounding age-related changes in expanded clonotypes. Estimates of total diversity based on one million sequenced T cells were considered lower bounds and underestimates. A strong correlation was found between observed TCR beta diversity and the percentage of naive T cells measured by flow cytometry. Bulk unsorted PBMC profiling prevented conclusive comparison of naive and antigen-experienced compartments. Compared with the aged group, more naive CD4+ T cells, fewer expanded clones and increased TCR diversity were shown by the long-lived group, suggesting age selection.

As concerns this clonotype: The specificity of this receptor is unknown. The sample holds no much larger clone one base away, and base qualities are not on file.

The germline V gene specifies SNHLY as CDR1 and FYNNEI as CDR2. V is reduced by 3 bases and J by 0 bases, leaving a spacing of 9 bases between them. The CDR3, cysteine through phenylalanine, is 15 amino acids long. The sequence is cut down to CDR3 DNA, 45 bases in frame from base 1. The library relied on 5' RACE. For sequencing, an Illumina HiSeq 2500 was employed. A second PCR of 7 to 11 cycles was performed with a sample-barcoded 5' primer and a J-beta primer mix. Each TCR beta cDNA molecule received a unique molecular identifier from a template-switch 5' adaptor carrying 12 random nucleotides. Each sample yielded at least 3 million CDR3-containing paired-end reads. First-strand cDNA synthesis was performed from all RNA using the Mint cDNA synthesis kit, with priming by a TRBC-specific oligonucleotide. After uracil-DNA glycosylase treatment, a first 18-cycle PCR used universal primers M1SS and BC2_uni_R on all cDNA. Regarding the original processing steps: Each sample was normalized by randomly selecting 1 million high-quality reads, each carrying a distinct molecular identifier. Instead of being binned into consensus sequences, reads with shared molecular identifiers were discarded. CDR3 identification, clonotype clustering and error correction used MiTCR with a Q25 quality threshold and the strictest error-elimination algorithm. Lower-bound total TCR beta diversity was estimated with a nonparametric unseen species model using Euler transformation. TCRdb took the public reads, trimmed them with fastp at Q25, ran MiXCR for clone calling and kept in-frame beta chains. Rows are combined by CDR3 protein, so each entry shows the most common genes and DNA. TCRdb, not the original authors, processed these V and J calls. The sample records some 1.5 million distinct CDR3 sequences, 28% of which are singletons. The ten largest clones represent roughly 8% of the sample.

Donors were 39 systemically healthy Caucasian individuals from Russia aged roughly 6 to 90 years. Each donor gave ten milliliters of peripheral blood, drawn into EDTA-treated Vacutainer tubes. Ficoll-Paque density-gradient centrifugation was used to isolate PBMCs, with at least 7 million obtained per sample. Trizol reagent was used to extract total RNA from PBMCs, with at least 5 micrograms per sample. For every donor, an aliquot of PBMCs went through flow cytometry to measure the percentages of naive CD45RAhigh/CD27high T cells. The TCR originated in a woman younger than 45 in good health. The sequence joins TRBV2 to TRBJ1-5; a confident D gene designation cannot be given. Sequencing was carried out using blood. The CDR3 region reads CASSEDQISNQPQHF. The DNA sequence follows: TGTGCCAGCAGTGAGGATCAGATTAGCAATCAGCCCCAGCATTTT.